The 28 T cell receptor beta chains below all came from one sample that was sequenced in a study of CD8+CD57+ T cells in acquired aplastic anemia. The TCR beta profiling, which covered VDJ combination and CDR3 sequence, was carried out using genomic DNA as the template. A single record per CDR3 protein comes from TCRdb applying MiXCR to the reads. Altogether 160,000 or so distinct CDR3 sequences are present, 45% to 55% being singletons, with the ten largest covering approximately 2.9%. Those patients picked for sequencing had displayed CD8+CD57+ cell expansion on flow cytometry. The specimen sequenced was sorted CD4+, CD8+, or CD8+CD57+ T cells (not recorded which) from PBMCs. These receptor sequences come from a human donor with aplastic anemia.

The table lists this clonotype with many counts. This sequence joins TRBV7-9 and TRBJ2-3; D not resolved. Between the trimmed V and J ends, which lost 1 base and 7 bases, there was a span of 6 bases. This CDR3 contains 12 residues. Germline V CDR1 and CDR2: SEHNR, FQNEAQ (reference sequence). The CDR3 coding sequence is TGTGCCAGCAGCTTAGAGGCCCATACGCAGTATTTT. This encodes CASSLEAHTQYF.

Notes on this clonotype: The junction does not match germline at one end; this may be a read error. The chain recombines TRBV10-3 with TRBJ1-4; the match to TRBD1 covers 9 bases. The CDR3 has 19 amino acids. Germline CDR1 and CDR2: ENHRY and SYGVKD. In DNA, the CDR3 is TGTGCCGTCAGTGAGGGAGGACAGGGGCCCTTTGCAACTAATGAAAAACTGTTTTTT. This gives the protein CAVSEGGQGPFATNEKLFF.

The V gene is TRBV10-2, the J gene TRBJ1-6; D remains ambiguous. The V gene's germline CDR1 is WSHSY and CDR2 SAAADI. This CDR3 contains 12 residues. The germline V and J ends were trimmed by 4 bases and 9 bases, with 7 bases remaining between them. This CDR3 reads CASSGQSSPLHF. The CDR3 bases are TGCGCCAGCAGTGGCCAAAGTTCACCCCTCCACTTT.

The J gene is TRBJ1-1, the V gene TRBV19; no reliable D call. The germline gives CDR1 LNHDA, CDR2 SQIVND (reference sequence). Trimming took off 6 bases at V and 2 bases at J, with 10 bases between the two ends. This CDR3 has 13 residues. The CDR3 nucleotides read TGTGCCAGTAGCGCCAACATAAACACTGAAGCTTTCTTT. This translates into CASSANINTEAFF.

As DNA, the CDR3 is TGTGCCAGCAGTGGGGGCCCTGGAGCAGGCTCACCCCTCCACTTT. Protein: CASSGGPGAGSPLHF. The J gene is TRBJ1-6, the V gene TRBV6-1, with D maybe TRBD1 (5 bases). The V end was cut by 4 bases, the J end by 10 bases, with 17 bases between. Germline V lookup: CDR1 MNHNS, CDR2 SASEGT. The CDR3 loop spans 15 amino acids.

This clonotype was observed at least ten times. The J gene is TRBJ2-1, the V gene TRBV4-3; weak D call: TRBD2 (6 bases). The CDR3 runs to 17 residues. Germline values: CDR1 LGHNA, CDR2 YSLEER. The germline V and J ends were trimmed by 2 bases and 0 bases, with 14 bases remaining between them. CDR3 residues: CASSQLVPGSSYNEQFF. CDR3 in DNA: TGCGCCAGCAGCCAATTAGTACCCGGGAGCTCCTACAATGAGCAGTTCTTC.

This chain links TRBV6-2 or TRBV6-3 with TRBJ1-5; D may be TRBD1 (5 bases). V lost 5 bases, J lost 0 bases, and 8 bases lay in between. This CDR3 is 14 amino acids long. The germline V gene encodes CDR1 MNHEY and CDR2 SVGEGT. This CDR3 reads CASSRDFSNQPQHF. Here the CDR3 DNA reads TGTGCCAGCAGTCGGGACTTTAGCAATCAGCCCCAGCATTTT.

This clonotype has a count of ten or more. V gene TRBV7-3 combines with J gene TRBJ2-2; TRBD1 matches 7 bases. The CDR3 loop spans 16 amino acids. Trimming took 5 bases from V and 0 from J; bases not matched to a gene: 6. The germline CDR1 and CDR2 sequences are SGHTA and FQGTGA. The CDR3 is CASSRLGTANTGELFF. In DNA, the CDR3 is TGTGCCAGCAGCCGCCTGGGGACAGCGAACACCGGGGAGCTGTTTTTT.

Note on this clonotype: The CDR3 does not end in the conserved phenylalanine or tryptophan, so this is likely a read error. This chain connects TRBV15 to TRBJ1-6, with a tentative D call TRBD1 (5 bases). This CDR3 region has 16 residues. Trimming cost V 5 bases and J 10 bases, with 21 bases left between them. CDR1 and CDR2 (germline): LNHNV, YYDKDF (reference sequence). The CDR3 spells CATSSGRARVKSPLHS. In DNA form, the CDR3 reads TGTGCCACCAGCTCCGGACGGGCCAGGGTAAAGTCACCCCTCCACTCT.

This clonotype was counted only a few times. This may be a read error, as it is one base from a much larger clone. The chain couples TRBV12-5 to TRBJ1-2, with D unresolved. Germline V CDR1 and CDR2: LGHNT, FRNRAP. This CDR3 is built from 12 residues. Deletions cut 7 bases from V and 1 base from J, with 7 bases between. CDR3 region: CASALGNYGYTF. Here the CDR3 DNA reads TGTGCTAGTGCCCTGGGTAACTATGGCTACACCTTC.

There are many counts of this clonotype. V gene TRBV20-1 combines with J gene TRBJ1-5; 12 nucleotides match TRBD1. With V trimmed by 6 bases and J by 4 bases, 7 bases remained unmatched. This CDR3 has 15 amino acids. Per germline, CDR1 DFQATT and CDR2 SNEGSKA (reference sequence). CDR3 amino acids: CSAAGTGGANQPQHF. The CDR3 DNA reads as TGCAGTGCAGCCGGGACAGGGGGCGCGAATCAGCCCCAGCATTTT.

This clonotype was counted many times. The chain recombines TRBV11-2 with TRBJ2-7; no reliable D call. This CDR3 has 14 amino acids. CDR1 and CDR2 from the germline V gene are SGHAT and FQNNGV. Trimming took off 1 base at V and 0 bases at J, with 7 bases between the two ends. CDR3 DNA sequence: TGTGCCAGCAGCTTAGGGTTTACCTCCTACGAGCAGTACTTC. It is translated as CASSLGFTSYEQYF.

This chain links TRBV29-1 with TRBJ1-1; unclear D gene. This CDR3 comprises 13 residues. Trimming cost V 4 bases and J 0 bases, with 9 bases left between them. Germline V gives CDR1 SQVTM, CDR2 ANQGSEA. DNA for the CDR3: TGCAGCGTTGGGCGTATCATGAACACTGAAGCTTTCTTT. Amino acid sequence: CSVGRIMNTEAFF.

The gene calls are TRBV30 and TRBJ1-3; D is uncertain. CDR1 is GTSNPN, CDR2 SVGIG, per germline (reference sequence). CDR3 size: 14 residues. V lost 3 bases and J lost 0, with 9 bases in between. The CDR3 is CAWSVSSSGNTIYF. The CDR3 bases are TGTGCCTGGAGCGTCTCGAGCTCTGGAAACACCATATATTTT.

This clonotype was observed at least ten times. The chain couples TRBV24-1 to TRBJ2-2, with D tentatively TRBD2 (5 bases). This CDR3 region has 13 residues. Between the trimmed V and J ends, which lost 8 bases and 3 bases, there was a span of 9 bases. Germline CDR1 is KGHDR and CDR2 is SFDVKD. CDR3: CATKGGHTGELFF. DNA for the CDR3: TGTGCCACCAAAGGAGGTCACACCGGGGAGCTGTTTTTT.

In its sample, this clonotype was seen many times. The J gene is TRBJ1-3, the V gene TRBV19; the D gene is possibly TRBD1 (6 bases). The length of the CDR3 is 15 residues. V was clipped by 5 bases and J by 1 base, with 12 bases between them. Germline values: CDR1 LNHDA, CDR2 SQIVND (reference sequence). In nucleotides, the CDR3 is TGTGCCAGTAGTCCGAGGACAGATTCTGGAAACACCATATATTTT. It is translated as CASSPRTDSGNTIYF.

The chain recombines TRBV19 with TRBJ2-3; 13 bases are a match to TRBD2. This CDR3 has 17 amino acids. Germline lookup yields CDR1 LNHDA and CDR2 SQIVND (reference sequence). The junction had 13 bases not matched to a gene; V was cut back by 6 bases and J by 7 bases. The CDR3 spells CASRLHHTSGGAYTQYF. In DNA, the CDR3 is TGTGCCAGTAGACTTCACCACACTAGCGGGGGGGCCTATACGCAGTATTTT.

The chain recombines TRBV7-2 with TRBJ1-2; no reliable D call. Germline V lookup: CDR1 SGHTA, CDR2 FQGNSA. CDR3 length: 13 residues. Trimming cost V 1 base and J 6 bases, with 9 bases left between them. This CDR3 is CASSLGVRDGYTF. The DNA of the CDR3 is TGTGCCAGCAGCTTAGGAGTCCGAGATGGCTACACCTTC.

This clonotype was seen more than once but under ten times. The chain joins TRBV10-3 to TRBJ2-7; 10 nucleotides agree with TRBD1. In germline, CDR1 is ENHRY, CDR2 SYGVKD. This CDR3 spans 13 amino acids. Trimming removed 10 bases from V and 3 bases from J; junction bases left unmatched: 6. The CDR3 DNA is TGTGCCACCGTGGGACAGGGGATCTACGAGCAGTACTTC. It specifies CATVGQGIYEQYF.

V is TRBV24-1 and J is TRBJ2-1; 14 bases are shared with TRBD2. The CDR3 loop spans 15 amino acids. Germline CDR1 reads KGHDR; CDR2 reads SFDVKD. Germline trimming cut 7 bases from V and 8 bases from J; bases unmatched to any gene: 6. The DNA for the CDR3 is TGTGCCACCAGACAGGGGACTAGCGGGAGTGATGAGCAGTTCTTC. Its protein is CATRQGTSGSDEQFF.

The CDR3 loop is CASSRGNSGANVLTF. CDR3 in DNA: TGTGCCAGCAGCCGAGGGAATTCTGGGGCCAACGTCCTGACTTTC. The rearrangement uses TRBV13 and TRBJ2-6; the D gene is possibly TRBD2 (5 bases). The germline V gene has CDR1 PRHDT and CDR2 FYEKMQ (reference sequence). The CDR3 covers 15 residues. V was clipped by 5 bases and J by 1 base, with 9 bases between them.

This clonotype has at least ten counts. The chain recombines TRBV4-2 with TRBJ2-7; D perhaps matches TRBD2 (6 bases). This CDR3 has 13 residues. Deletions cut 5 bases from V and 1 base from J, with 9 bases between. Germline CDR1 and CDR2: LGHNA and YNFKEQ. This chain's CDR3 is CASSRDLSYEQYF. The CDR3 DNA sequence: TGTGCCAGCAGCAGGGACTTGTCCTACGAGCAGTACTTC.

The genes are TRBV10-3 and TRBJ2-1; tentative D call: TRBD1 (6 bases). This CDR3 spans 13 amino acids. The V end lost 6 bases, the J end lost 6 bases, and 12 bases lay between the germline ends. CDR1 and CDR2 from the germline V gene are ENHRY and SYGVKD. CDR3 amino acids: CAISRGGVNEQFF. In DNA, the CDR3 is TGTGCCATCAGCAGGGGTGGGGTCAATGAGCAGTTCTTC.

Points on this clonotype: This may stem from a read error, because a much larger clone lies one nucleotide away. The chain links TRBV6-2 or TRBV6-3 to TRBJ1-2, with D perhaps matching TRBD1 (5 bases). The germline gives CDR1 MNHEY, CDR2 SVGEGT. Deletions cut 6 bases from V and 4 bases from J, with 12 bases between. This CDR3 spans 13 amino acids. CDR3 in DNA: TGTGCCAGCAGAGACAGCGCTGCCTATGGCTACACCTTC. Residues: CASRDSAAYGYTF.

V gene TRBV6-1 combines with J gene TRBJ1-5; weak D call: TRBD1 (5 bases). Germline CDR1 MNHNS, CDR2 SASEGT. This CDR3 comprises 14 residues. V lost 1 base, J lost 5 bases, and 9 bases lay in between. CDR3 region: CASSEGQTDQPQHF. CDR3 DNA sequence: TGTGCCAGCAGTGAAGGACAGACCGATCAGCCCCAGCATTTT.

The V and J genes are TRBV20-1 and TRBJ2-1, with D hard to call. V lost 5 bases to trimming and J lost 7 bases, with 9 bases between them. CDR3 length: 11 amino acids. Looked up from germline, CDR1 is DFQATT and CDR2 is SNEGSKA (reference sequence). The CDR3 DNA is TGCAGTGCTCTCTATAGAAATGAGCAGTTCTTC. Amino acids: CSALYRNEQFF.

J is TRBJ2-2 and V is TRBV10-3, with 9 bases fitting TRBD1. This CDR3 has 14 residues. J was trimmed by 5 bases and V by 8 bases; bases with no gene match: 6. The germline CDR1 and CDR2 sequences are ENHRY and SYGVKD. The DNA of the CDR3 is TGTGCCATCGGGACAGGGTCAGGGACCGGGGAGCTGTTTTTT. As protein: CAIGTGSGTGELFF.

V is TRBV2 and J is TRBJ2-1; 8 bases are shared with TRBD2. Germline V CDR1 and CDR2: SNHLY, FYNNEI. The CDR3 spans 13 residues. The V gene end was trimmed by 7 bases and the J gene end by 4 bases; junction bases not matched to a gene: 3. CDR3 in DNA: TGTGCCAGCATGGTAGCGGGGTACAATGAGCAGTTCTTC. It translates to CASMVAGYNEQFF.